A single sample gave rise to the 32 T cell receptor beta chains below, sequenced in a study of cytomegalovirus exposure and HLA in healthy donors. It was with 60 Vbeta and 13 Jbeta primers that the PCR ran. Generated by immunoSEQ multiplex PCR, the TCRdb table keeps only in-frame clones and is missing some. This table holds about 140,000 clones, 80% found once. Specimen: PBMCs. The receptor set was obtained from a man aged 25-45 years in good health and CMV-seronegative.

This chain connects TRBV6-1 to TRBJ1-5; D perhaps matches TRBD1 (6 bases). V lost 7 bases and J lost 1, with 11 bases in between. The CDR3 has 14 residues. CDR1 and CDR2 (germline): MNHNS, SASEGT. This chain's CDR3 is CASTPGQSNQPQHF. The CDR3 DNA is TGTGCCAGCACCCCTGGACAGAGCAATCAGCCCCAGCATTTT.

The chain combines TRBV30 with TRBJ2-4; the D is unclear. Germline V CDR1 and CDR2: GTSNPN, SVGIG (reference sequence). The CDR3 runs 11 residues. V was shortened by 1 base and J by 10 bases, with 8 bases between the two germline ends. CDR3 nucleotide sequence: TGTGCCTGGAGTGGGGCCGAGATTCAGTACTTC. Translation: CAWSGAEIQYF.

This clone was counted a few times. The rearrangement uses TRBV29-1 and TRBJ1-1, with 8 bases aligning to TRBD1. Trimming removed 3 bases from V and 0 bases from J; junction bases left unmatched: 3. Germline V gene lookup returns CDR1 SQVTM and CDR2 ANQGSEA. This CDR3 has 14 amino acids. In nucleotides, the CDR3 is TGCAGCGTTGACAGGGGGCACTTGAACACTGAAGCTTTCTTT. Residues: CSVDRGHLNTEAFF.

CDR3 coding DNA: TGTGCCAGTAGTATAGATCGGTGGAACACTGAAGCTTTCTTT. The encoded protein is CASSIDRWNTEAFF. The chain carries TRBV19 and TRBJ1-1; D ambiguous. Germline CDR1 reads LNHDA; CDR2 reads SQIVND (reference sequence). The CDR3 runs to 14 residues. Trimming cost V 0 bases and J 1 base, with 6 bases left between them.

The chain links TRBV5-1 to TRBJ2-7; D might be TRBD1 (5 bases). The germline gives CDR1 SGHRS, CDR2 YFSETQ. Trimming removed 4 bases at V and 1 base at J, with 15 bases between. CDR3 size: 15 residues. The CDR3 DNA sequence: TGCGCCAGCAGCAGTGGCCCACAGGTATCCTACGAGCAGTACTTC. Translating gives CASSSGPQVSYEQYF.

The rearrangement uses TRBV5-1 and TRBJ2-1, with D uncertain. Germline CDR1 is SGHRS and CDR2 is YFSETQ. Trimming removed 4 bases at V and 7 bases at J, with 12 bases between. CDR3 length: 13 amino acids. DNA for the CDR3: TGCGCCAGCAGCAAAGCTCATCGGAATGAGCAGTTCTTC. Its translation is CASSKAHRNEQFF. Full variable domain (rest looked up from reference TRBV5-1 and TRBJ2-1): KAGVTQTPRYLIKTRGQQVTLSCSPISGHRSVSWYQQTPGQGLQFLFEYFSETQRNKGNFPGRFSGRQFSNSRSEMNVSTLELGDSALYLCASSKAHRNEQFFGPGTRLTVL.

The gene calls are TRBV6-5 and TRBJ2-7; the D gene is possibly TRBD2 (6 bases). V shed 6 bases and J shed 2 bases, with 11 bases lying between them. CDR1 is MNHEY and CDR2 is SVGAGI in the germline V gene. This CDR3 region has 13 residues. The DNA for the CDR3 is TGTGCCAGCAGAATAGCGGAGACCTACGAGCAGTACTTC. Translating gives CASRIAETYEQYF.

This chain links TRBV5-1 with TRBJ1-5, with 10 bases lining up with TRBD1. CDR3 length: 16 residues. V gave up 0 bases and J gave up 6 bases; unmatched junction bases: 6. Germline CDR1 reads SGHRS; CDR2 reads YFSETQ. The CDR3 nucleotides are TGCGCCAGCAGCTTGGAGGGGACAGGGGCAACTCAGCCCCAGCATTTT. As protein: CASSLEGTGATQPQHF.

This clone was seen a handful of times. This CDR3 reads CASSGLAGGSYEQYF. As DNA, the CDR3 is TGTGCCAGCAGTGGACTAGCGGGGGGCTCCTACGAGCAGTACTTC. The rearrangement joins TRBV6-5 to TRBJ2-7; 14 bases align to TRBD2. Germline assignment: CDR1 MNHEY and CDR2 SVGAGI. J was trimmed by 0 bases and V by 5 bases; bases with no gene match: 0. This CDR3 has 15 residues.

The rearrangement links TRBV15 to TRBJ2-7; TRBD1 is a possible D gene (5 bases). Germline V lookup: CDR1 LNHNV, CDR2 YYDKDF (reference sequence). This CDR3 has 16 residues. Trimming cost V 0 bases and J 1 base, with 13 bases left between them. The CDR3 DNA follows: TGTGCCACCAGCAGAGATTGGGGCGCAGAATCCTACGAGCAGTACTTC. Residues: CATSRDWGAESYEQYF.

The V gene is TRBV4-1, the J gene TRBJ1-1; 7 bases are shared with TRBD1. The germline V gene has CDR1 MGHRA and CDR2 YSYEKL. The V and J ends lost 1 base and 3 bases, in that order; junction bases with no gene match: 2. The CDR3 consists of 14 residues. In DNA form, the CDR3 reads TGCGCCAGCAGCCAAGTAACAGGGGACACTGAAGCTTTCTTT. Translating gives CASSQVTGDTEAFF.

The V call is TRBV2, the J call TRBJ1-2; TRBD1 might be the D (5 bases). CDR1 is SNHLY and CDR2 is FYNNEI in the germline V gene. The CDR3 is 14 amino acids. The ends were cut back, 10 bases at V and 4 bases at J, with 19 bases in the middle. CDR3 loop: CATSEGPRVYGYTF. As DNA, the CDR3 is TGTGCCACCTCAGAAGGGCCCAGGGTCTATGGCTACACCTTC.

The table lists this clone with a few counts. This chain joins TRBV25-1 and TRBJ1-4; the match to TRBD1 covers 7 bases. Germline V CDR1 and CDR2: MGHDK, SYGVNS. The CDR3 runs to 13 residues. The V gene end was trimmed by 4 bases and the J gene end by 12 bases; junction bases not matched to a gene: 8. CDR3 region: CASSAQQGTELFF. CDR3 nucleotides: TGTGCCAGCAGTGCCCAACAGGGGACGGAACTGTTTTTT.

V and J are TRBV6-4 and TRBJ2-1; D is undetermined. CDR1 is MRHNA, CDR2 SNTAGT, per germline. Trimming removed 2 bases at V and 8 bases at J, with 13 bases between. This CDR3 spans 14 amino acids. CDR3 nucleotides: TGTGCCAGCAGTGACCAGGTGGGTTCCCATGAGCAGTTCTTC. Translated, it gives CASSDQVGSHEQFF.

The chain recombines TRBV5-1 with TRBJ2-1; no firm D call. The CDR3 is 15 amino acids. V lost 1 base, J lost 1 base, and 9 bases lay in between. Per germline, CDR1 SGHRS and CDR2 YFSETQ. The CDR3 loop is CASSLLQESYNEQFF. In DNA form, the CDR3 reads TGCGCCAGCAGCTTGCTTCAGGAATCCTACAATGAGCAGTTCTTC.

This chain links TRBV2 with TRBJ1-1; D uncertain. The CDR3 length is 14 residues. Germline V gene sequence: CDR1 SNHLY, CDR2 FYNNEI. The V and J ends lost 2 bases and 4 bases respectively, with 11 bases between them. The CDR3 spells CASSEIRGFTEAFF. The CDR3 nucleotides read TGTGCCAGCAGTGAAATCCGGGGTTTCACTGAAGCTTTCTTT.

J is TRBJ1-6 and V is TRBV25-1; D is unclear. From germline, CDR1 is MGHDK and CDR2 SYGVNS. This CDR3 is 17 amino acids long. Between the trimmed V and J ends, which lost 6 bases and 5 bases, there was a span of 20 bases. The CDR3 here is CASSPVGGFANNSPLHF. The CDR3 DNA follows: TGTGCCAGCAGCCCAGTTGGAGGTTTTGCCAATAATTCACCCCTCCACTTT. Supplemented by reference TRBV25-1 and TRBJ1-6, the full variable domain reads EADIYQTPRYLVIGTGKKITLECSQTMGHDKMYWYQQDPGMELHLIHYSYGVNSTEKGDLSSESTVSRIRTEHFPLTLESARPSHTSQYLCASSPVGGFANNSPLHFGNGTRLTVT.

The chain recombines TRBV2 with TRBJ1-2, with 9 bases fitting TRBD1. Per germline, CDR1 SNHLY and CDR2 FYNNEI. With V trimmed by 7 bases and J by 7 bases, 10 bases remained unmatched. CDR3 length equals 14 residues. CDR3 amino acids: CASNENRGLRGYTF. The CDR3 region has the DNA TGTGCCAGCAACGAAAACAGGGGGCTGCGTGGCTACACCTTC. The variable domain in full, with the rest retrieved from reference TRBV2 and TRBJ1-2, is EPEVTQTPSHQVTQMGQEVILRCVPISNHLYFYWYRQILGQKVEFLVSFYNNEISEKSEIFDDQFSVERPDGSNFTLKIRSTKLEDSAMYFCASNENRGLRGYTFGSGTRLTVV.

The CDR3 nucleotides are TGTGCCTGGAGTCCGGACAGGGGGCGATCCTCCTACGAGCAGTACTTC. It codes for CAWSPDRGRSSYEQYF. This chain connects TRBV30 to TRBJ2-7; 11 positions agree with TRBD1. J gave up 0 bases and V 2 bases, and 6 bases lay outside the gene matches. CDR1 is GTSNPN, CDR2 SVGIG, per germline (reference sequence). CDR3 size: 16 residues.

This clone was seen a handful of times. CDR3 protein: CASSSTGTYNEQFF. In DNA form, the CDR3 reads TGCGCCAGCAGCTCCACCGGGACTTACAATGAGCAGTTCTTC. The chain couples TRBV5-1 to TRBJ2-1, with a possible D match to TRBD2 (6 bases). From germline, CDR1 is SGHRS and CDR2 YFSETQ. Trimming pared 3 bases from V and 4 bases from J, leaving 11 bases between. This CDR3 is 14 amino acids long.

This chain links TRBV6-5 with TRBJ1-1; D is unresolved. Germline V gene sequence: CDR1 MNHEY, CDR2 SVGAGI. This CDR3 contains 15 residues. Trimming took off 2 bases at V and 0 bases at J, with 10 bases between the two ends. Written as DNA, the CDR3 is TGTGCCAGCAGTTACGGAGGATCCATGAACACTGAAGCTTTCTTT. Its translation: CASSYGGSMNTEAFF.

The V and J genes are TRBV27 and TRBJ2-2, with 11 positions matching TRBD2. V was clipped by 2 bases and J by 7 bases; unmatched bases: 0. The CDR3 runs to 14 residues. Germline loops: CDR1 MNHEY, CDR2 SMNVEV (reference sequence). CDR3 sequence: CASSLGTSGGELFF. CDR3 in DNA: TGTGCCAGCAGTTTAGGGACTAGCGGCGGGGAGCTGTTTTTT.

The chain couples TRBV4-1 to TRBJ2-2, with 8 bases aligning to TRBD1. The CDR3 is 18 residues long. V shed 0 bases and J 2 bases; nucleotides not matched to a gene: 8. Germline-derived CDR1 and CDR2 are MGHRA and YSYEKL. CDR3 bases: TGCGCCAGCAGCCAAGAAAGGTCGGGACAGGTTAACACCGGGGAGCTGTTTTTT. Translated: CASSQERSGQVNTGELFF.

The V gene is TRBV2, the J gene TRBJ1-2; 8 positions agree with TRBD1. The CDR3 is 15 amino acids. V lost 7 bases to trimming and J lost 7 bases; unmatched junction nucleotides: 14. Germline V gives CDR1 SNHLY, CDR2 FYNNEI. The CDR3 spells CASTNAGQGLSGYTF. In DNA, the CDR3 is TGTGCCAGCACTAACGCCGGACAGGGACTTAGTGGCTACACCTTC.

This clone was found a few times. This chain joins TRBV5-1 and TRBJ2-5, with 8 nucleotides matching TRBD1. The CDR3 spans 14 residues. The V and J ends lost 0 bases and 5 bases, in that order; junction bases with no gene match: 3. From germline, CDR1 is SGHRS and CDR2 YFSETQ. CDR3 DNA sequence: TGCGCCAGCAGCTTGGGGACAGGGATCGAGACCCAGTACTTC. Amino acid sequence: CASSLGTGIETQYF.

The gene calls are TRBV5-1 and TRBJ2-1; 7 nucleotides align to TRBD1. With V trimmed by 4 bases and J by 8 bases, 3 bases remained unmatched. The germline V gene encodes CDR1 SGHRS and CDR2 YFSETQ. The CDR3 sequence is 12 residues long. The CDR3 DNA sequence: TGCGCCAGCAGCCACACAGGGGATGAGCAGTTCTTC. Its protein is CASSHTGDEQFF.

Only one count was recorded for this clone. The chain has TRBV10-3 and TRBJ2-7, with a weak D call TRBD2 (6 bases). This CDR3 contains 15 residues. The germline V gene encodes CDR1 ENHRY and CDR2 SYGVKD. Trimming pared 2 bases from V and 7 bases from J, leaving 18 bases between. Here the CDR3 reads CAISEVREGAGEQYF. CDR3 nucleotide sequence: TGTGCCATCAGTGAGGTGCGTGAAGGGGCGGGGGAGCAGTACTTC.

The chain joins TRBV6-6 to TRBJ1-5, with 7 bases identical to TRBD1. The length of the CDR3 is 14 residues. CDR1 and CDR2 from the germline V gene are MNHNY and SVGAGI (reference sequence). The V segment lost 5 bases and the J segment 5 bases; nucleotides outside the gene matches: 6. The CDR3 is CASSLRDRYQPQHF. The DNA of the CDR3 is TGTGCCAGCAGTCTCCGGGACAGATATCAGCCCCAGCATTTT.

The CDR3 here is CASSSRLAHYEQYF. The CDR3 nucleotides are TGTGCCAGCAGTTCTAGACTAGCCCACTACGAGCAGTACTTC. This rearrangement joins TRBV27 to TRBJ2-7; 7 bases agree with TRBD2. The CDR3 contains 14 residues. CDR1 MNHEY and CDR2 SMNVEV come from the germline V gene (reference sequence). Trimming took 4 bases from V and 3 from J; bases not matched to a gene: 6.

V gene TRBV2 combines with J gene TRBJ1-5; tentatively, D is TRBD1 (5 bases). This CDR3 has 15 amino acids. Germline-derived CDR1 and CDR2 are SNHLY and FYNNEI. V shed 6 bases and J shed 6 bases, with 18 bases lying between them. CDR3 sequence: CASRGEGPAAQPQHF. The CDR3, as DNA: TGTGCCAGCAGGGGGGAGGGGCCGGCGGCTCAGCCCCAGCATTTT.

The chain combines TRBV6-5 with TRBJ1-5, with D perhaps TRBD1 (5 bases). From germline, CDR1 is MNHEY and CDR2 SVGAGI. This CDR3 spans 13 amino acids. V lost 2 bases and J 8 bases, leaving 10 bases between the germline ends. The CDR3 region has the DNA TGTGCCAGCAGTTACGGCGGGGGTAAGCCCCAGCATTTT. The encoded protein is CASSYGGGKPQHF.

J is TRBJ2-5 and V is TRBV28; 12 nucleotides agree with TRBD2. The V and J ends lost 3 bases and 0 bases, in that order; junction bases with no gene match: 5. Germline V gene data show CDR1 as MDHEN and CDR2 as SYDVKM. The CDR3 covers 17 residues. This CDR3 is CASSLKLAGGYQETQYF. CDR3 nucleotides: TGTGCCAGCAGTTTGAAGCTAGCGGGGGGGTACCAAGAGACCCAGTACTTC. The full variable domain, with the rest looked up from reference TRBV28 and TRBJ2-5, is DVKVTQSSRYLVKRTGEKVFLECVQDMDHENMFWYRQDPGLGLRLIYFSYDVKMKEKGDIPEGYSVSREKKERFSLILESASTNQTSMYLCASSLKLAGGYQETQYFGPGTRLLVL.